Listed below are T cell receptor beta chains from one sample, sequenced in a study of T cell repertoires and HLA-DP antigens. These receptors' antigens are unknown. Data came from immunoSEQ multiplex PCR; TCRdb stores just in-frame clones and leaves some out. The sample includes fewer than 95,000 clones, around nine tenths of them seen just once. Input material: CD4+ T cells from PBMCs. These receptors all stem from a man aged 50 to 59 in good health and CMV-seronegative. CDR3s include the opening cysteine and the closing phenylalanine or tryptophan. D genes are given only for firm matches. Size is stated for part of the rows, as once, few or many counts, or as a class when the clone is expanded.

- TRBJ2-1 - TRBV7-8 CASNSSSSPSYNEQFF TGTGCCAGCAACTCCTCCTCTTCCCCCTCCTACAATGAGCAGTTCTTC
- TRBJ1-1 - TRBV18 CASSPGQEDMNTEAFF TGTGCCAGCTCACCAGGGCAGGAAGATATGAACACTGAAGCTTTCTTT
once TRBJ1-3 - TRBV7-9 CASSSDRRSGNTIYF TGTGCCAGCAGCTCGGACAGAAGATCTGGAAACACCATATATTTT
- TRBJ1-1 - TRBV6-5 CASSYQRGGEAFF TGTGCCAGCAGTTACCAACGAGGGGGTGAAGCTTTCTTT
- TRBJ2-7 - TRBV28 CASSPLGLYEQYF TGTGCCAGCAGTCCGCTCGGTCTCTACGAGCAGTACTTC
- TRBJ1-3 - TRBV21-1 CASSKVVGNTIYF TGTGCCAGCAGCAAAGTAGTCGGAAACACCATATATTTT
- TRBJ1-1 - TRBV6-1 CASTRMNTEAFF TGTGCCAGCACCCGAATGAACACTGAAGCTTTCTTT
- TRBJ2-1 TRBD1 TRBV7-7 CASSLRRGQGLEQFF TGTGCTAGCAGCTTACGTAGGGGACAGGGGCTTGAGCAGTTCTTC
few TRBJ1-1 - TRBV6-5 CASSYSGSEAFF TGTGCCAGCAGTTACTCTGGTTCTGAAGCTTTCTTT
- TRBJ1-2 - TRBV9 CASSPRDRNYGYTF TGTGCCAGCAGCCCCCGTGATCGGAACTATGGCTACACCTTC
- TRBJ2-3 - TRBV18 CASSPRDWRGGTQYF TGTGCCAGCTCACCCCGGGACTGGCGCGGAGGTACGCAGTATTTT
- TRBJ2-1 - TRBV5-6 CASSFAGMDNEQFF TGTGCCAGCAGCTTTGCAGGGATGGACAATGAGCAGTTCTTC
- TRBJ1-5 - TRBV27 CASTSYSNQPQHF TGTGCCAGCACCTCCTATAGCAATCAGCCCCAGCATTTT
- TRBJ2-7 - TRBV2 CASSDPGREQYF TGTGCCAGCAGTGATCCAGGCCGGGAGCAGTACTTC
- TRBJ2-5 - TRBV18 CASSPETRSETQYF TGTGCCAGCTCACCAGAGACTAGATCGGAGACCCAGTACTTC
- TRBJ2-7 - TRBV27 CASSQLGLPSYEQYF TGTGCCAGCAGTCAGCTAGGACTTCCCTCCTACGAGCAGTACTTC
few TRBJ2-7 - TRBV6-5 CASSYPGPRREQYF TGTGCCAGCAGTTACCCGGGGCCCAGAAGGGAGCAGTACTTC
- TRBJ2-2 - TRBV7-9 CASSLFNGELFF TGTGCCAGCAGCTTATTTAACGGGGAGCTGTTTTTT
- TRBJ2-2 TRBD1 TRBV28 CASSSYAGDRVTVLGTGELFF TGTGCCAGCAGTTCATATGCGGGGGACAGGGTAACGGTGTTGGGGACCGGGGAGCTGTTTTTT
once TRBJ2-1 - TRBV2 CASMRVSEQFF TGTGCCAGCATGAGAGTAAGCGAGCAGTTCTTC
- TRBJ1-1 - TRBV9 CASSVVPEGRNTEAFF TGTGCCAGCAGCGTAGTCCCGGAGGGGCGGAACACTGAAGCTTTCTTT
- TRBJ1-3 TRBD1 TRBV6-6 CASSQTGGVGNTIYF TGTGCCAGCAGTCAGACAGGGGGTGTTGGAAACACCATATATTTT
once TRBJ2-5 - TRBV7-2 CASSAEPGPGTQYF TGTGCCAGCAGCGCCGAACCGGGCCCAGGGACCCAGTACTTC
- TRBJ2-7 - TRBV6-5 CASGKTGREGEQYF TGTGCCAGCGGAAAAACAGGGCGAGAAGGCGAGCAGTACTTC
- TRBJ2-2 - TRBV9 CASSARVPGELFF TGTGCCAGCAGTGCTAGGGTTCCCGGGGAGCTGTTTTTT
- TRBJ1-1 - TRBV6-6 CASSYDGGMAFF TGTGCCAGCAGTTACGACGGTGGGATGGCTTTCTTT
- TRBJ2-1 - TRBV30 CAWSVSSQDEQFF TGTGCCTGGAGTGTGAGTTCTCAGGATGAGCAGTTCTTC
- TRBJ2-7 - TRBV2 CASGQSYEQYF TGTGCCAGCGGGCAGTCCTACGAGCAGTACTTC
once TRBJ1-5 - TRBV7-2 CASSPRSEGSPQHF TGTGCCAGCAGCCCCCGGTCGGAAGGATCGCCCCAGCATTTT
- TRBJ1-2 - TRBV19 CASTDNPRRSYGYTF TGTGCCAGTACCGATAACCCAAGACGGAGCTATGGCTACACCTTC
once TRBJ2-7 TRBD1 TRBV4-3 CASSHNPGQGRGEQYF TGCGCCAGCAGCCATAATCCGGGACAGGGTAGGGGCGAGCAGTACTTC
few TRBJ1-1 TRBD1 TRBV7-9 CASSGTGLVSTEAFF TGTGCCAGCAGTGGGACAGGCTTAGTGAGCACTGAAGCTTTCTTT
- TRBJ1-2 - TRBV6-1 CASVGGKSNYGYTF TGTGCCAGCGTGGGCGGGAAGTCTAACTATGGCTACACCTTC
- TRBJ1-1 - TRBV30 CAWTRDTNTEAFF TGTGCCTGGACCCGGGACACGAACACTGAAGCTTTCTTT
- TRBJ2-7 - TRBV7-3 CASSLVRGAPSSYEQYF TGTGCCAGCAGCTTAGTACGGGGGGCACCCTCCTCCTACGAGCAGTACTTC
once TRBJ2-7 - TRBV5-4 CASSLGGRASKGEQYF TGTGCCAGCAGCTTGGGAGGGAGAGCATCGAAGGGGGAGCAGTACTTC
once TRBJ1-4 - TRBV5-1 CASSLGRGTTNEKLFF TGCGCCAGCAGCTTGGGTCGAGGTACAACTAATGAAAAACTGTTTTTT
- TRBJ2-7 TRBD2 TRBV9 CASSPYSGTSGRAEPYEQYF TGTGCCAGCAGCCCGTACTCCGGGACTAGCGGGAGGGCCGAACCCTACGAGCAGTACTTC
- TRBJ2-2 TRBD1 TRBV11-2 CASSGTGPGWRELFF TGTGCCAGCAGCGGGACAGGGCCCGGTTGGAGGGAGCTGTTTTTT
- TRBJ2-3 - TRBV20-1 CSTRSTDTQYF TGCAGTACGAGGAGCACAGATACGCAGTATTTT
- TRBJ2-7 - TRBV2 CASNFGRRQDEQYF TGTGCCAGCAACTTTGGGCGGAGACAGGACGAGCAGTACTTC
- TRBJ2-1 - TRBV6-6 CASSWRNSYNEQFF TGTGCCAGCAGCTGGAGAAATTCCTACAATGAGCAGTTCTTC
- TRBJ1-1 TRBD1 TRBV5-1 CASSRDRWNTEAFF TGCGCCAGCAGCCGGGACAGATGGAACACTGAAGCTTTCTTT
once TRBJ1-1 - TRBV28 CASRQTSITEAFF TGTGCCAGCAGACAGACATCCATCACTGAAGCTTTCTTT
- TRBJ1-2 - TRBV28 CASSPLRLHVRYGYTF TGTGCCAGCAGTCCCCTCCGTTTACACGTACGCTATGGCTACACCTTC
- TRBJ2-3 - TRBV30 CAWSDLRLASADTQYF TGTGCCTGGAGCGACCTAAGGCTAGCGTCGGCAGATACGCAGTATTTT
- TRBJ2-7 - TRBV30 CAWGSSTYEQYF TGTGCCTGGGGCAGCTCTACCTACGAGCAGTACTTC
many TRBJ2-7 TRBD1 TRBV7-7 CASSPGQGVSEQYF TGTGCTAGCAGCCCGGGACAGGGGGTATCCGAGCAGTACTTC
- TRBJ2-5 - TRBV6-6 CATSGAETQYF TGTGCCACTTCAGGGGCAGAGACCCAGTACTTC
- TRBJ2-7 TRBD1 TRBV27 CASSLYRGYF TGTGCCAGCAGTTTGTACAGGGGGTACTTC
- TRBJ2-3 - TRBV7-2 CASSLAGSTTQYF TGTGCCAGCAGCTTAGCGGGCTCTACTACGCAGTATTTT
- TRBJ2-7 - TRBV30 CAWNRDSLGDEQYF TGTGCCTGGAATAGGGACTCGCTCGGCGACGAGCAGTACTTC
- TRBJ2-7 TRBD2 TRBV5-4 CASSPGTSGTPYEQYF TGTGCCAGCAGCCCAGGGACTAGCGGGACCCCCTACGAGCAGTACTTC
- TRBJ2-5 TRBD2 TRBV28 CASSSGGRAQETQYF TGTGCCAGCAGTTCCGGGGGGAGGGCCCAAGAGACCCAGTACTTC
once TRBJ1-3 - TRBV11-2 CASSRAGPGDTIYF TGTGCCAGCAGCCGAGCTGGGCCTGGAGACACCATATATTTT
once TRBJ1-2 - TRBV4-3 CASSQGVNYGYTF TGCGCCAGCAGCCAAGGTGTTAACTATGGCTACACCTTC
- TRBJ2-3 TRBD2 TRBV30 CAWRGLAGYTQYF TGTGCCTGGAGAGGCCTAGCGGGTTATACGCAGTATTTT